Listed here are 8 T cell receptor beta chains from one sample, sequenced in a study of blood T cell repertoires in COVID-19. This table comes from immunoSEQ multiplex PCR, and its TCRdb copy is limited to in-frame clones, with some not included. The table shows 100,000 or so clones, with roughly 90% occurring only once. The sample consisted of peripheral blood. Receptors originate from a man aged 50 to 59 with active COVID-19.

The CDR3 DNA reads as TGCGCCAGCATGGAGACAGGGCTAGGGGAGACCCAGTACTTC. It is translated as CASMETGLGETQYF. The rearrangement joins TRBV5-1 to TRBJ2-5; the match to TRBD1 covers 7 bases. The CDR3 covers 14 residues. J gave up 5 bases and V 6 bases, and 10 bases lay outside the gene matches. In germline, CDR1 is SGHRS, CDR2 YFSETQ.

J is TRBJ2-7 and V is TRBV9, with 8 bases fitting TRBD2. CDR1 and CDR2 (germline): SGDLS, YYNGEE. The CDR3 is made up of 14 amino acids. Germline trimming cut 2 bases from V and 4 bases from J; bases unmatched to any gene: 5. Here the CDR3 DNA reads TGTGCCAGCAGCGTGAGCGGGGGTTCGTACGAGCAGTACTTC. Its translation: CASSVSGGSYEQYF.

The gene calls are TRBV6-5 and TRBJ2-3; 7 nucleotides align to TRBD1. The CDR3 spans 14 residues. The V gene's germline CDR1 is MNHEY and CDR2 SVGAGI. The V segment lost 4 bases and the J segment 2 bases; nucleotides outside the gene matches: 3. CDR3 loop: CASSLQGTTDTQYF. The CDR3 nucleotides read TGTGCCAGCAGTTTACAGGGGACCACAGATACGCAGTATTTT.

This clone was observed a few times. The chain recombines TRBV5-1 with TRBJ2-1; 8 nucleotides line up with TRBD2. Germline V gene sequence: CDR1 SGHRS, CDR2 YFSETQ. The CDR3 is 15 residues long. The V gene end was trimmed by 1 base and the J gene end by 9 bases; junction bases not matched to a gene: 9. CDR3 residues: CASSLTPGLGGEQFF. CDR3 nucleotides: TGCGCCAGCAGCTTGACACCGGGACTAGGGGGTGAGCAGTTCTTC.

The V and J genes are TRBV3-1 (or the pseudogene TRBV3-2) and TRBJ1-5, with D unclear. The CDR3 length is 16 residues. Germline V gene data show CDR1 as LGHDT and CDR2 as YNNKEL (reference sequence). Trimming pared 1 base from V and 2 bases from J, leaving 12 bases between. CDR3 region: CASSQGPGLGNQPQHF. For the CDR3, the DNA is TGTGCCAGCAGCCAAGGTCCTGGGCTGGGCAATCAGCCCCAGCATTTT.

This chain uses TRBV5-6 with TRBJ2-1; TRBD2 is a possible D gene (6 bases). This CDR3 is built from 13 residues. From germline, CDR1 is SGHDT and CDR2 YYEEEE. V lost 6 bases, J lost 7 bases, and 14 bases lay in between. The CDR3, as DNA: TGTGCCAGCAAGCTTGGAGGGAGAAATGAGCAGTTCTTC. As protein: CASKLGGRNEQFF. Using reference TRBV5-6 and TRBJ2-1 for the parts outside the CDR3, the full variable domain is DAGVTQSPTHLIKTRGQQVTLRCSPKSGHDTVSWYQQALGQGPQFIFQYYEEEERQRGNFPDRFSGHQFPNYSSELNVNALLLGDSALYLCASKLGGRNEQFFGPGTRLTVL.

The CDR3 spells CASSDSNTEAFF. CDR3 in DNA: TGTGCCAGCAGTGACAGTAACACTGAAGCTTTCTTT. This chain links TRBV6-1 with TRBJ1-1; D call uncertain. The ends were cut back, 3 bases at V and 2 bases at J, with 4 bases in the middle. Germline-derived CDR1 and CDR2 are MNHNS and SASEGT. The CDR3 has 12 amino acids.

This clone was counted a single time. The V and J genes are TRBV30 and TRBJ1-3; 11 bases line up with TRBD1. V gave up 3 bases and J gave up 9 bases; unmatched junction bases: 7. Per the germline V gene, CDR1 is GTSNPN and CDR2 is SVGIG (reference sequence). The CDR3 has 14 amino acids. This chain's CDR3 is CAWRGQGVETTIYF. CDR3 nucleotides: TGTGCCTGGAGGGGACAGGGGGTAGAAACCACCATATATTTT.